Included here is one T cell receptor beta chain sequence, with context. CDR3 length equals 17 residues. Germline V gives CDR1 MDHEN, CDR2 SYDVKM. The sample is drawn from a study of blood T cell repertoires in COVID-19. Study information: The analysed material was cDNA or gDNA that came from T cells, B-cell-depleted T cells, or PBMCs.

Here immunoSEQ multiplex PCR was the method, and the copy in TCRdb shows in-frame clones only, minus some. Of around 360,000 clones detected, roughly 87% appear once; the ten largest clones hold around 3%. The sequence came from a woman in her thirties who had recovered from COVID-19. V usage is TRBV28 and J usage is TRBJ2-1, with 7 bases matching TRBD2. Input material: PBMCs or T cells enriched from blood (not recorded which). CDR3 amino acids: CASHAIEGGRAINEQFF. CDR3 nucleotides: TGTGCTTCACACGCTATCGAGGGAGGGAGGGCCATCAATGAGCAGTTCTTC. Full variable domain (missing parts from reference TRBV28 and TRBJ2-1): DVKVTQSSRYLVKRTGEKVFLECVQDMDHENMFWYRQDPGLGLRLIYFSYDVKMKEKGDIPEGYSVSREKKERFSLILESASTNQTSMYLCASHAIEGGRAINEQFFGPGTRLTVL.